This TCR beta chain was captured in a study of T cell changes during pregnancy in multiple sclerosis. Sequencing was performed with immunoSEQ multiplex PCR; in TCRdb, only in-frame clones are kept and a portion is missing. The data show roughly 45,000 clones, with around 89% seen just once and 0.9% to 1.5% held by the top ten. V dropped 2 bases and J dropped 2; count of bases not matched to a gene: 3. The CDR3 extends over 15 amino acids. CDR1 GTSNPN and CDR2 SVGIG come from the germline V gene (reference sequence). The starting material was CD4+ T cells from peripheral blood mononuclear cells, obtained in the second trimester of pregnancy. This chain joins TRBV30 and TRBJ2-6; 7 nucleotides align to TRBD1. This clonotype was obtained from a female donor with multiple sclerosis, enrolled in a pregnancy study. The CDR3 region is CAWSTDRAGANVLTF. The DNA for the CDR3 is TGTGCCTGGAGTACAGACAGGGCTGGGGCCAACGTCCTGACTTTC.